The rows below give T cell receptor beta chains drawn from one sample of a study of blood T cell repertoires in COVID-19. Clones were sequenced by immunoSEQ multiplex PCR, and TCRdb holds only the in-frame ones, with some missing. The sample includes more than 300,000 clones, roughly 83% seen only once; the top ten take 1.5% to 2%. Sequenced sample: peripheral blood. These receptor sequences come from a woman aged 50 to 65 with acute or convalescent COVID-19. The conserved cysteine and the conserved F or W are not part of the CDR3 here. Each record gives: V gene, D gene, CDR3 length, CDR3 protein. The D gene is left open where the match is weak.

v_call: TRBV28; d_call: TRBD1; cdr3_length: 14; cdr3_aa: ASSSHLGQGSYEQY
v_call: TRBV27; d_call: TRBD2; cdr3_length: 12; cdr3_aa: ASSKAGLTDTQY
v_call: TRBV5-1; d_call: NA; cdr3_length: 13; cdr3_aa: ASSLVGSGANVLT
v_call: TRBV18; d_call: TRBD1; cdr3_length: 13; cdr3_aa: ASSPSSGQQETQY
v_call: TRBV28; d_call: NA; cdr3_length: 11; cdr3_aa: ASSKPGPYGYT
v_call: TRBV29-1; d_call: TRBD1; cdr3_length: 12; cdr3_aa: SARRDSFTDTQY
v_call: TRBV30; d_call: TRBD2; cdr3_length: 12; cdr3_aa: AGDSGLVYNEQF
v_call: TRBV6-5; d_call: NA; cdr3_length: 12; cdr3_aa: ASSSTPGTGELF
v_call: TRBV7-8; d_call: TRBD1; cdr3_length: 9; cdr3_aa: ASSRQGEQY
v_call: TRBV24-1; d_call: TRBD1; cdr3_length: 14; cdr3_aa: ATRGPGQGARNEQF
v_call: TRBV12-5; d_call: NA; cdr3_length: 17; cdr3_aa: ASGLGQGLSGGNQETQY
v_call: TRBV5-1; d_call: TRBD1; cdr3_length: 15; cdr3_aa: ASSPGTGGSYNSPLH
v_call: TRBV5-1; d_call: TRBD2; cdr3_length: 13; cdr3_aa: ASSSLAGVGNEQF
v_call: TRBV3-1/TRBV3-2; d_call: NA; cdr3_length: 17; cdr3_aa: ASSQVIEFRQVPNNEQF
v_call: TRBV5-1; d_call: NA; cdr3_length: 13; cdr3_aa: ASSLGGTSSYEQY
v_call: TRBV7-6; d_call: TRBD2; cdr3_length: 16; cdr3_aa: ASSLRVARGSSYNEQF
v_call: TRBV28; d_call: TRBD2; cdr3_length: 14; cdr3_aa: ASIQHRREGSYEQY
v_call: TRBV7-2; d_call: NA; cdr3_length: 13; cdr3_aa: ASSLVPEMNTEAF
v_call: TRBV7-9; d_call: NA; cdr3_length: 9; cdr3_aa: ASSLLLGYT
v_call: TRBV2; d_call: NA; cdr3_length: 12; cdr3_aa: ASSESVSNYGYT
v_call: TRBV7-2; d_call: NA; cdr3_length: 13; cdr3_aa: ASSFSGLSGNTIY
v_call: TRBV2; d_call: NA; cdr3_length: 10; cdr3_aa: ASRPQGDTQY
v_call: TRBV10-3; d_call: TRBD2; cdr3_length: 13; cdr3_aa: AIRISGSDADTQY
v_call: TRBV4-1; d_call: TRBD2; cdr3_length: 14; cdr3_aa: ASSDSIAGTYNEQF
v_call: TRBV27; d_call: TRBD1; cdr3_length: 13; cdr3_aa: ASSPVRTGNYEQY
v_call: TRBV4-1; d_call: NA; cdr3_length: 12; cdr3_aa: ASSDRPGPHEQY
v_call: TRBV30; d_call: TRBD1; cdr3_length: 11; cdr3_aa: AWSIGQGSGYT
v_call: TRBV25-1; d_call: NA; cdr3_length: 15; cdr3_aa: ASSESDRSFSNQPQH
v_call: TRBV27; d_call: TRBD1; cdr3_length: 13; cdr3_aa: ASRLTGGYNQPQH
v_call: TRBV7-9; d_call: TRBD2; cdr3_length: 17; cdr3_aa: ASSLARTSGTGWQETQY
v_call: TRBV19; d_call: NA; cdr3_length: 12; cdr3_aa: ASSMRAGNEKLF
v_call: TRBV19; d_call: TRBD1; cdr3_length: 13; cdr3_aa: ASSTPDRGRYEQY
v_call: TRBV5-1; d_call: TRBD2; cdr3_length: 14; cdr3_aa: ASSLTTGTRTDTQY
v_call: TRBV6-5; d_call: TRBD1; cdr3_length: 11; cdr3_aa: ASTKGAWTEAF
v_call: TRBV19; d_call: TRBD1; cdr3_length: 11; cdr3_aa: ASSIGGSQPQH
v_call: TRBV20-1; d_call: NA; cdr3_length: 12; cdr3_aa: SASRGASNQPQH
v_call: TRBV9; d_call: TRBD2; cdr3_length: 14; cdr3_aa: ASSPGTSGSTDTQY
v_call: TRBV30; d_call: TRBD1; cdr3_length: 11; cdr3_aa: AWMGQGNSPLH
v_call: TRBV7-8; d_call: TRBD2; cdr3_length: 14; cdr3_aa: ASSLGGGRSTDTQY
v_call: TRBV2; d_call: TRBD2; cdr3_length: 16; cdr3_aa: ASSDKVGGTSGTGELF
v_call: TRBV19; d_call: NA; cdr3_length: 11; cdr3_aa: ASSIGLVNEQF
v_call: TRBV5-1; d_call: TRBD2; cdr3_length: 12; cdr3_aa: ASSLGLAGDEQF
v_call: TRBV5-1; d_call: NA; cdr3_length: 10; cdr3_aa: ASSLAQGPQY
v_call: TRBV9; d_call: NA; cdr3_length: 10; cdr3_aa: ASSESGGVQH
v_call: TRBV4-3; d_call: NA; cdr3_length: 10; cdr3_aa: ASSLGREGYT
v_call: TRBV6-5; d_call: NA; cdr3_length: 13; cdr3_aa: ASKLTGMGNYGYT
v_call: TRBV7-7; d_call: NA; cdr3_length: 11; cdr3_aa: ASSLGNQETQY
v_call: TRBV5-8; d_call: NA; cdr3_length: 13; cdr3_aa: ASSIPGQLNTEAF
v_call: TRBV27; d_call: NA; cdr3_length: 10; cdr3_aa: ASSFLDSEAF
v_call: TRBV5-5; d_call: NA; cdr3_length: 10; cdr3_aa: ASSPVSYEQY
v_call: TRBV28; d_call: TRBD2; cdr3_length: 19; cdr3_aa: ASRMGVFWTSGDRHRDTQY
v_call: TRBV19; d_call: TRBD1; cdr3_length: 12; cdr3_aa: ASRGTGRIGELF
v_call: TRBV6-2/TRBV6-3; d_call: TRBD2; cdr3_length: 16; cdr3_aa: ASSSTTSGRLRTGELF
v_call: TRBV5-1; d_call: TRBD2; cdr3_length: 15; cdr3_aa: ASTSGGTGGITDTQY
v_call: TRBV27; d_call: NA; cdr3_length: 13; cdr3_aa: ASSPSGKSNYGYT
v_call: TRBV10-3; d_call: TRBD2; cdr3_length: 13; cdr3_aa: AISEGTSGAYEQY
v_call: TRBV5-4; d_call: TRBD1; cdr3_length: 15; cdr3_aa: ASSWKTGGKAKNIQY
v_call: TRBV19; d_call: TRBD1; cdr3_length: 20; cdr3_aa: ASSTTPRSSGGGMPYSYEQY
v_call: TRBV2; d_call: NA; cdr3_length: 11; cdr3_aa: ASSGAAQETQY
v_call: TRBV12-5; d_call: TRBD2; cdr3_length: 14; cdr3_aa: ASGLVISGRTGELF